This T cell receptor beta chain comes out of a study of shared clonotypes between healthy human individuals. General study results and limits: Apart from blood, nothing was sampled; tissue repertoires likely differ. Compared with clonotypes that all four donors shared, non-shared clonotypes had lower generation probabilities. Around 5.3% of naive CD4 clonotypes were shared across several donors.

With respect to this clone: Its antigen is unknown.

Terminally differentiated effector memory CD45RA+ cells were excluded by CCR7 positive selection of CD45RO-negative cells. Germline loops: CDR1 SEHNR, CDR2 FQNEAQ (reference sequence). The CDR3 spans 18 residues. V trimming: 2 bases; J trimming: 3 bases; junction bases outside the gene matches: 14. Several immunoSEQ plates held equal portions of the genomic DNA taken from each subset. The data were produced by immunoSEQ multiplex PCR, yet TCRdb's version contains in-frame clones alone and is incomplete. The sample has roughly 2,000,000 clones; around 95% are singletons. What was sequenced was naive CD8+ T cells from PBMCs. This clonotype originated in a man between 18 and 35 years old in good health. Some clones in this sample may be carry-over from other donors' samples. J is TRBJ1-1 and V is TRBV7-9; TRBD1 matches at 8 bases. CDR3 loop: CASSLNSGPGQADTEAFF. The CDR3 coding sequence is TGTGCCAGCAGCTTAAATTCCGGACCGGGACAGGCTGACACTGAAGCTTTCTTT.